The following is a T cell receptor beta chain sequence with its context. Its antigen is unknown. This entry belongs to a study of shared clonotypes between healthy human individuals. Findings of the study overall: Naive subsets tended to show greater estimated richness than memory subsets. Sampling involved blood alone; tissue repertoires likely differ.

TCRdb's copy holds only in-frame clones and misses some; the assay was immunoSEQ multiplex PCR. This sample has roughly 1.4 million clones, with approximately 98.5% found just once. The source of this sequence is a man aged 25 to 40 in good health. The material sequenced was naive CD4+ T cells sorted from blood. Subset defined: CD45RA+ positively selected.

The CDR3 nucleotides read TGTGCCAGCACGTCAGCCCCCCCCTACGAGCAGTACTTC. It encodes CASTSAPPYEQYF. V and J are TRBV7-2 and TRBJ2-7, with no clear D. V lost 7 bases and J 2 bases, leaving 12 bases between the germline ends. Germline V CDR1 and CDR2: SGHTA, FQGNSA. The CDR3 runs 13 residues. The variable domain in full, with the rest retrieved from reference TRBV7-2 and TRBJ2-7, is GAGVSQSPSNKVTEKGKDVELRCDPISGHTALYWYRQSLGQGLEFLIYFQGNSAPDKSGLPSDRFSAERTGGSVSTLTIQRTQQEDSAVYLCASTSAPPYEQYFGPGTRLTVT.